The 22 T cell receptor beta chains reported below all come from one sample, sequenced in a study of cytomegalovirus exposure and HLA in healthy donors. 60 Vbeta and 13 Jbeta primers were used in PCR. Produced via immunoSEQ multiplex PCR; TCRdb's table is partial and in-frame only. The sample has 110,000 to 150,000 clones, approximately 78% seen once. Material for sequencing was PBMCs. These TCRs come from a woman in her 40s in good health and CMV-seropositive.

The chain is built from TRBV9 and TRBJ1-3, with unresolved D. Per germline, CDR1 SGDLS and CDR2 YYNGEE. CDR3 length: 14 residues. Trimming stripped 3 bases from V and 4 bases from J, with 11 bases between. The CDR3 region has the DNA TGTGCCAGCAGCGGGGCGGGTCCGGGAAACACCATATATTTT. This encodes CASSGAGPGNTIYF.

Concerning this clone: The junction does not match germline at one end; this may be a read error. The genes are TRBV4-1 and TRBJ2-5; 7 nucleotides line up with TRBD1. CDR1 and CDR2 from the germline V gene are MGHRA and YSYEKL. This CDR3 comprises 16 residues. CDR3 sequence reads: CASSQDVTWTGETQYF. In nucleotides, the CDR3 is TGCGCCAGCAGTCAAGATGTAACCTGGACAGGAGAGACCCAGTACTTC.

CDR3 nucleotides: TGTGCCAGCAGTACGACTGGAAAAGAGACCCAGTACTTC. Translating gives CASSTTGKETQYF. The chain recombines TRBV6-5 with TRBJ2-5; D gene unclear. The ends were cut back, 5 bases at V and 3 bases at J, with 10 bases in the middle. Germline CDR1 is MNHEY and CDR2 is SVGAGI. CDR3 size: 13 residues.

V and J are TRBV6-5 and TRBJ2-5; 7 bases map to TRBD1. The V segment lost 2 bases and the J segment 4 bases; nucleotides outside the gene matches: 1. CDR1 and CDR2 from the germline V gene are MNHEY and SVGAGI. This CDR3 region has 13 residues. The CDR3 is CASSYRGRETQYF. The CDR3 nucleotides read TGTGCCAGCAGTTACAGGGGGCGAGAGACCCAGTACTTC.

This chain links TRBV19 with TRBJ1-6; D is unresolved. The germline V and J ends were trimmed by 0 bases and 5 bases, with 8 bases remaining between them. The CDR3 extends over 15 amino acids. The germline gives CDR1 LNHDA, CDR2 SQIVND (reference sequence). CDR3 coding DNA: TGTGCCAGTAGTATAGAGCGGGCCCATAATTCACCCCTCCACTTT. The encoded protein is CASSIERAHNSPLHF.

The CDR3 region is CASSLNTGTATNEKLFF. CDR3 coding DNA: TGTGCCAGCAGCTTGAATACAGGCACTGCAACTAATGAAAAACTGTTTTTT. This rearrangement joins TRBV7-4 to TRBJ1-4; D perhaps matches TRBD1 (5 bases). CDR3 length: 17 residues. V dropped 3 bases and J dropped 0 bases, with 14 bases sitting between them. Germline-derived CDR1 and CDR2 are SGHVT and SQSDAQ.

This clone appeared a single time. This chain links TRBV7-9 with TRBJ2-5; TRBD2 matches 8 bases. Germline V gives CDR1 SEHNR, CDR2 FQNEAQ (reference sequence). J was trimmed by 3 bases and V by 7 bases; bases with no gene match: 10. The length of the CDR3 is 15 residues. The CDR3 sequence is CASTPTSVSKETQYF. CDR3 nucleotide sequence: TGTGCCAGCACCCCGACTAGCGTCAGCAAAGAGACCCAGTACTTC.

The DNA of the CDR3 is TGTGCCAGCAGCGCCCTGACTACGGGGACTCGCACAGATACGCAGTATTTT. It translates to CASSALTTGTRTDTQYF. V usage is TRBV7-9 and J usage is TRBJ2-3; a possible D gene is TRBD2 (6 bases). Germline V gene sequence: CDR1 SEHNR, CDR2 FQNEAQ (reference sequence). V dropped 5 bases and J dropped 1 base, with 19 bases sitting between them. This CDR3 is built from 17 residues.

The gene calls are TRBV30 and TRBJ1-3; the D gene is possibly TRBD1 (5 bases). V was shortened by 0 bases and J by 0 bases, with 9 bases between the two germline ends. The CDR3 loop spans 15 amino acids. Germline V CDR1 and CDR2: GTSNPN, SVGIG (reference sequence). CDR3 nucleotide sequence: TGTGCCTGGAGTGTAGGGGCCCCCTCTGGAAACACCATATATTTT. This codes for CAWSVGAPSGNTIYF.

This clone was seen a few times. The chain joins TRBV19 to TRBJ2-2, with a weak D call TRBD2 (6 bases). Per germline, CDR1 LNHDA and CDR2 SQIVND (reference sequence). V was trimmed by 6 bases and J by 1 base, leaving 9 bases between them. The CDR3 has 14 residues. The DNA for the CDR3 is TGTGCCAGTAGACGGGAGAGGAACACCGGGGAGCTGTTTTTT. Protein sequence: CASRRERNTGELFF.

The chain recombines TRBV14 with TRBJ2-1, with D perhaps TRBD2 (6 bases). V dropped 4 bases and J dropped 5 bases, with 6 bases sitting between them. CDR3 size: 12 residues. In germline, CDR1 is SGHDN, CDR2 FVKESK. The CDR3 DNA follows: TGTGCCAGCAGCCGCGGGAACAATGAGCAGTTCTTC. This sequence encodes CASSRGNNEQFF. Combining the CDR3 with reference TRBV14 and TRBJ2-1 gives the whole variable domain EAGVTQFPSHSVIEKGQTVTLRCDPISGHDNLYWYRRVMGKEIKFLLHFVKESKQDESGMPNNRFLAERTGGTYSTLKVQPAELEDSGVYFCASSRGNNEQFFGPGTRLTVL.

CDR3 in amino acids: CASRADRVNTEAFF. CDR3 nucleotides: TGTGCCAGCAGGGCGGACAGGGTGAACACTGAAGCTTTCTTT. This chain uses TRBV6-4 with TRBJ1-1; the match to TRBD1 covers 8 bases. Germline CDR1 and CDR2: MRHNA and SNTAGT. Losses at the gene ends were 6 bases for V and 0 bases for J; bases not matched to a gene: 3. The CDR3 sequence is 14 residues long.

The chain recombines TRBV10-3 with TRBJ2-4; 7 positions agree with TRBD2. Losses at the gene ends were 8 bases for V and 6 bases for J; bases not matched to a gene: 4. Germline V gene lookup returns CDR1 ENHRY and CDR2 SYGVKD. The length of the CDR3 is 12 residues. CDR3 loop: CAIAERGNIQYF. CDR3 bases: TGTGCCATCGCCGAGCGGGGAAACATTCAGTACTTC.

V is TRBV7-2 and J is TRBJ2-5, with TRBD2 identical over 9 bases. The length of the CDR3 is 16 residues. Germline V gives CDR1 SGHTA, CDR2 FQGNSA. Trimming at V came to 0 bases and at J to 2 bases, leaving 4 bases not matched to a gene. The CDR3 DNA sequence: TGTGCCAGCAGCTTAGCCAGGCTAGCGGGACAAGAGACCCAGTACTTC. As protein: CASSLARLAGQETQYF.

This chain links TRBV5-1 with TRBJ2-5; 8 bases align to TRBD1. The CDR3 is made up of 16 amino acids. The trim removed 3 bases at V and 5 bases at J, leaving 12 bases unmatched. Germline CDR1 SGHRS, CDR2 YFSETQ. In nucleotides, the CDR3 is TGCGCCAGCAGCTCTTCGGGGACAGGTATAATGGAGACCCAGTACTTC. It yields the protein CASSSSGTGIMETQYF.

This chain joins TRBV27 and TRBJ2-2; the match to TRBD2 covers 9 bases. V dropped 5 bases and J dropped 0; count of bases not matched to a gene: 4. Germline loops: CDR1 MNHEY, CDR2 SMNVEV (reference sequence). The CDR3 is made up of 16 amino acids. The CDR3 DNA follows: TGTGCCAGCAGTCTCCTAGCGGGAACGAACACCGGGGAGCTGTTTTTT. As protein: CASSLLAGTNTGELFF.

This rearrangement joins TRBV5-6 to TRBJ1-4, with D uncertain. This CDR3 contains 18 residues. The germline V gene encodes CDR1 SGHDT and CDR2 YYEEEE. Trimming took off 0 bases at V and 7 bases at J, with 22 bases between the two ends. CDR3 in DNA: TGTGCCAGCAGCTTGGGAATCCTGGACGGCAGGCGGGCTGAAAAACTGTTTTTT. Residues: CASSLGILDGRRAEKLFF.

The J gene is TRBJ2-2, the V gene TRBV7-2, with TRBD2 matching 11 bases. Germline CDR1 and CDR2: SGHTA and FQGNSA. The CDR3 is 15 residues long. Trimming cost V 6 bases and J 6 bases; bases outside gene matches: 6. CDR3 region: CASRLSSGGAGELFF. The CDR3 nucleotides read TGTGCCAGCAGATTAAGTAGCGGGGGGGCCGGGGAGCTGTTTTTT.

The chain couples TRBV4-3 to TRBJ1-4; D is perhaps TRBD1 (5 bases). Germline loops: CDR1 LGHNA, CDR2 YSLEER. The germline V and J ends were trimmed by 0 bases and 0 bases, with 11 bases remaining between them. The CDR3 sequence is 17 residues long. The CDR3 region has the DNA TGCGCCAGCAGCCAAGACCGGGGGGGGTCAACTAATGAAAAACTGTTTTTT. Its protein is CASSQDRGGSTNEKLFF.

This clone showed up just a few times. CDR3 in DNA: TGTGCCACCTGGGACGGGGGAGCGAACACTGAAGCTTTCTTT. Amino acids: CATWDGGANTEAFF. V usage is TRBV2 and J usage is TRBJ1-1, with a tentative D call TRBD1 (5 bases). This CDR3 has 14 amino acids. The germline gives CDR1 SNHLY, CDR2 FYNNEI. Trimming cost V 10 bases and J 1 base, with 16 bases left between them.

The genes are TRBV6-1 and TRBJ1-2; 7 bases fit TRBD1. After removal of 4 bases from V and 0 bases from J, the junction contained 8 bases not matched to a gene. Per the germline V gene, CDR1 is MNHNS and CDR2 is SASEGT. This CDR3 is 16 amino acids long. DNA of the CDR3: TGTGCCAGCAGTGTCCCGGACAGGACTTCTAACTATGGCTACACCTTC. Protein sequence: CASSVPDRTSNYGYTF.

This clone was observed a few times. The chain has TRBV2 and TRBJ1-1; no definite D call. The CDR3 extends over 14 amino acids. In germline, CDR1 is SNHLY, CDR2 FYNNEI. V dropped 5 bases and J dropped 1 base, with 11 bases sitting between them. Here the CDR3 DNA reads TGTGCCAGCAGTATCGGGGAGGCGAACACTGAAGCTTTCTTT. Its translation: CASSIGEANTEAFF.